Reported below is one T cell receptor (beta chain). No antigen is known for it. The PCR was carried out with 60 Vbeta primers and 13 Jbeta primers. Sequencing used immunoSEQ multiplex PCR; TCRdb keeps in-frame clones, though not all of them. This sample lists some 110,000 clones; its ten largest clones have roughly 3.6%. The data are from a study of cytomegalovirus exposure and HLA in healthy donors. Study summary: The approximately 100 million unique TCR beta sequences, from 150 million to 200 million T cells, were found by an earlier analysis. Whole-study results and caveats: According to the study, roughly 180 TCR beta chains were cytomegalovirus-associated.

Germline values: CDR1 SGHKS, CDR2 YYEKEE (reference sequence). The ends lost 1 base at V and 2 bases at J; junction bases unmatched: 3. The CDR3 extends over 15 amino acids. The sequence was collected from a man aged 25-45 years in good health and CMV-seronegative. The sample consisted of PBMCs. The chain recombines TRBV5-5 with TRBJ2-7; TRBD1 matches 10 bases. CDR3 DNA: TGTGCCAGCAGCTTGACGACAGGGGGCCCCTACGAGCAGTACTTC. It is translated as CASSLTTGGPYEQYF. Complete variable domain (other parts from reference TRBV5-5 and TRBJ2-7): DAGVTQSPTHLIKTRGQQVTLRCSPISGHKSVSWYQQVLGQGPQFIFQYYEKEERGRGNFPDRFSARQFPNYSSELNVNALLLGDSALYLCASSLTTGGPYEQYFGPGTRLTVT.